The 31 T cell receptor beta chains presented below share a single source sample, sequenced in a study of vaccination effects on CD4 cells after COVID-19. Produced via immunoSEQ multiplex PCR; TCRdb's table is partial and in-frame only. The sample holds 11,000 to 15,000 clones, 60% to 85% seen once. Sequencing in the ViraFEST assay came after antigen-specific CD4+ T cells had been expanded with viral peptide pools, which were used to stimulate PBMC. Scientists isolated CD4+ T cells after a roughly ten-day culture period ended. PCR-confirmed SARS-CoV-2 infection occurred in the person between March and December 2020. Vaccine administered to participants consisted of two doses of either BNT162b2 or mRNA-1273. These receptors' targets are unknown. This specimen was CD4+ T cells from PBMCs cultured with HCoV-NL63 spike peptides, taken after COVID-19 vaccination. The receptor set was obtained from a human donor who had a prior SARS-CoV-2 infection.

This rearrangement joins TRBV7-9 to TRBJ2-1; tentatively, D is TRBD1 (6 bases). Trimming removed 5 bases from V and 8 bases from J, with 22 bases in between. In germline, CDR1 is SEHNR, CDR2 FQNEAQ (reference sequence). The CDR3 is 16 residues long. The CDR3 region has the DNA TGTGCCAGCAGCATAAACAGGGTGGGGACATTGGATGAGCAGTTCTTC. Residues: CASSINRVGTLDEQFF.

This clone was counted a single time. CDR3 sequence: CASSPRSRTSGRLRDTDTQYF. Here the CDR3 DNA reads TGTGCCAGCAGCCCCAGATCGAGGACTAGCGGGAGGTTAAGAGACACAGATACGCAGTATTTT. The chain uses TRBV3-1 (or the pseudogene TRBV3-2) and TRBJ2-3; TRBD2 matches at 14 bases. Germline V gene sequence: CDR1 LGHDT, CDR2 YNNKEL (reference sequence). This CDR3 contains 21 residues. J lost 2 bases, V lost 4 bases, and 17 bases had no gene match.

The J gene is TRBJ1-1, the V gene TRBV19; no clear D gene. Trimming pared 7 bases from V and 3 bases from J, leaving 12 bases between. CDR1 is LNHDA, CDR2 SQIVND, per germline (reference sequence). The CDR3 has 13 residues. CDR3 sequence reads: CASTYGPDTEAFF. In nucleotides, the CDR3 is TGTGCCAGTACCTACGGACCGGACACTGAAGCTTTCTTT.

V usage is TRBV5-5 and J usage is TRBJ1-3; D is uncertain. Germline lookup yields CDR1 SGHKS and CDR2 YYEKEE (reference sequence). This CDR3 comprises 15 residues. Trimming cost V 4 bases and J 2 bases, with 13 bases left between them. The CDR3 region has the DNA TGTGCCAGCAGCCCTGGGTTTGGCACTGGAAACACCATATATTTT. It codes for CASSPGFGTGNTIYF.

The table lists this clone with a count of one. The chain recombines TRBV30 with TRBJ2-7; D unclear. This CDR3 has 13 amino acids. Trimming removed 2 bases at V and 4 bases at J, with 12 bases between. From germline, CDR1 is GTSNPN and CDR2 SVGIG (reference sequence). DNA for the CDR3: TGTGCCTGGAGTTCAAACGCCCGATACGAGCAGTACTTC. It encodes CAWSSNARYEQYF.

This clone was counted only a few times. The V gene is TRBV19, the J gene TRBJ2-1, with TRBD2 matching 7 bases. The V gene's germline CDR1 is LNHDA and CDR2 SQIVND (reference sequence). The ends lost 3 bases at V and 12 bases at J; junction bases unmatched: 2. This CDR3 spans 11 amino acids. The CDR3 nucleotides are TGTGCCAGTAGTATGGGACTAACGCAGTTCTTC. Translated: CASSMGLTQFF.

This chain connects TRBV7-9 to TRBJ2-3, with 14 bases matching TRBD2. CDR3 length: 16 amino acids. V trimming: 5 bases; J trimming: 6 bases; junction bases outside the gene matches: 7. CDR1 is SEHNR and CDR2 is FQNEAQ in the germline V gene (reference sequence). The CDR3 loop reads CASSPGTSGSRDTQYF. DNA for the CDR3: TGTGCCAGCAGCCCGGGGACTAGCGGGAGTAGGGATACGCAGTATTTT.

This clone appeared once. The chain couples TRBV2 to TRBJ2-2, with 7 bases matching TRBD1. Per the germline V gene, CDR1 is SNHLY and CDR2 is FYNNEI. This CDR3 has 14 amino acids. Trimming cost V 8 bases and J 4 bases; bases outside gene matches: 7. CDR3 DNA: TGTGCCAGCCTAAGGGGGCTCGTCACCGGGGAGCTGTTTTTT. Translated: CASLRGLVTGELFF.

The J gene is TRBJ1-3, the V gene TRBV4-2; tentatively, D is TRBD1 (5 bases). Germline CDR1 reads LGHNA; CDR2 reads YNFKEQ. Trimming cost V 4 bases and J 3 bases, with 19 bases left between them. The CDR3 loop spans 17 amino acids. The CDR3 reads CASSLWAGQYGGNTIYF. CDR3 bases: TGTGCCAGCAGCCTATGGGCGGGGCAGTATGGTGGAAACACCATATATTTT.

This chain connects TRBV7-2 to TRBJ2-7, with D uncertain. The CDR3 totals 15 residues. Trimming removed 1 base from V and 0 bases from J, with 10 bases in between. Germline V gene lookup returns CDR1 SGHTA and CDR2 FQGNSA. Written as DNA, the CDR3 is TGTGCCAGCAGCTTAGTCGGGCTAAACTCCTACGAGCAGTACTTC. Amino acid sequence: CASSLVGLNSYEQYF.

Here the CDR3 DNA reads TGTGCCAGCAGCTTGCCCAGGGAATATTATGGCTACACCTTC. Translation: CASSLPREYYGYTF. The genes are TRBV5-5 and TRBJ1-2; possible D gene TRBD1, 5 bases. The ends were cut back, 1 base at V and 5 bases at J, with 12 bases in the middle. This CDR3 contains 14 residues. Germline-derived CDR1 and CDR2 are SGHKS and YYEKEE (reference sequence).

This clone was seen a single time. The chain links TRBV18 to TRBJ2-2; TRBD2 matches at 8 bases. This CDR3 region has 18 residues. The trim removed 5 bases at V and 0 bases at J, leaving 11 bases unmatched. The germline V gene has CDR1 KGHSH and CDR2 LQKENI. The CDR3 sequence is CASSMNGLAGANTGELFF. The CDR3, as DNA: TGTGCCAGCTCAATGAACGGCCTAGCGGGCGCGAACACCGGGGAGCTGTTTTTT.

The rearrangement joins TRBV7-9 to TRBJ1-2; 9 positions agree with TRBD1. Germline values: CDR1 SEHNR, CDR2 FQNEAQ (reference sequence). This CDR3 spans 14 amino acids. V lost 5 bases, J lost 5 bases, and 6 bases stayed unmatched. CDR3 nucleotides: TGTGCCAGCAGCGAGGGGGGACAGGGATATGGCTACACCTTC. The encoded protein is CASSEGGQGYGYTF.

This clone was observed a single time. The chain combines TRBV2 with TRBJ1-1; 7 nucleotides agree with TRBD1. V gave up 1 base and J gave up 11 bases; unmatched junction bases: 10. In germline, CDR1 is SNHLY, CDR2 FYNNEI. The CDR3 length is 14 residues. The CDR3 spells CASSEVREGARAFF. In nucleotides, the CDR3 is TGTGCCAGCAGTGAAGTCCGGGAGGGGGCCCGGGCTTTCTTT.

This chain links TRBV6-6 with TRBJ2-1; D might be TRBD1 or TRBD2, each matching 5 bases. CDR3 length: 16 residues. Germline CDR1 MNHNY, CDR2 SVGAGI (reference sequence). V was pared by 1 base and J by 1 base, with 11 bases between. CDR3 amino acids: CASSYYGTRSYNEQFF. The CDR3 coding sequence is TGTGCCAGCAGTTACTATGGGACCAGATCCTACAATGAGCAGTTCTTC.

This clone has more than one count but fewer than ten. V gene TRBV7-9 combines with J gene TRBJ1-2; the D is unclear. In germline, CDR1 is SEHNR, CDR2 FQNEAQ (reference sequence). CDR3 size: 14 residues. Trimming took 0 bases from V and 4 from J, leaving 9 bases between them. The CDR3 DNA sequence: TGTGCCAGCAGCTTAGCTTCCAGGACCTATGGCTACACCTTC. This translates into CASSLASRTYGYTF.

The chain is built from TRBV7-2 and TRBJ2-2; D ambiguous. Germline V gene sequence: CDR1 SGHTA, CDR2 FQGNSA. V gave up 5 bases and J gave up 7 bases, with 11 bases separating them. The CDR3 consists of 13 residues. The CDR3 DNA is TGTGCCAGCAGCCCCCGTCTTAGCGGGGAGCTGTTTTTT. Its protein product is CASSPRLSGELFF. Complete variable domain (other parts from reference TRBV7-2 and TRBJ2-2): GAGVSQSPSNKVTEKGKDVELRCDPISGHTALYWYRQSLGQGLEFLIYFQGNSAPDKSGLPSDRFSAERTGGSVSTLTIQRTQQEDSAVYLCASSPRLSGELFFGEGSRLTVL.

The chain links TRBV24-1 to TRBJ2-5; a weak D match, TRBD2 (5 bases). Between the trimmed V and J ends, which lost 5 bases and 7 bases, there was a span of 7 bases. Germline V CDR1 and CDR2: KGHDR, SFDVKD. This CDR3 has 11 amino acids. The chain's CDR3 is CATSGAGTQYF. The CDR3 DNA reads as TGTGCCACCAGTGGGGCGGGGACCCAGTACTTC.

This chain uses TRBV4-2 with TRBJ2-5; 8 bases line up with TRBD1. The trim removed 3 bases at V and 2 bases at J, leaving 5 bases unmatched. The CDR3 is 15 amino acids. CDR1 is LGHNA, CDR2 YNFKEQ, per germline. This chain's CDR3 is CASSQDRAHQETQYF. Written as DNA, the CDR3 is TGTGCCAGCAGCCAGGACAGGGCCCATCAAGAGACCCAGTACTTC.

This chain connects TRBV12-2 to TRBJ1-2. TRBV12-2 is deemed a pseudogene. There are 15 residues in the CDR3. The CDR3 spells CASHPLGLGTYGYTF. CDR3 sequence (DNA): TGTGCAAGTCACCCTCTGGGACTGGGGACTTATGGCTACACCTTC.

V and J are TRBV15 and TRBJ2-7, with a weak D call TRBD1 (7 bases). This CDR3 comprises 20 residues. V shed 5 bases and J shed 0 bases, with 29 bases lying between them. Germline CDR1 is LNHNV and CDR2 is YYDKDF (reference sequence). The CDR3 protein is CATSGVVVGGRQGNSYEQYF. CDR3 DNA sequence: TGTGCCACCAGCGGGGTTGTTGTAGGGGGGAGACAGGGTAACTCCTACGAGCAGTACTTC.

This clone was observed once. CDR3: CASSRDTDVTQYF. The CDR3 nucleotides read TGTGCCAGCAGTCGGGACACGGATGTGACCCAGTACTTC. The genes are TRBV2 and TRBJ2-5; possible D gene TRBD1, 6 bases. CDR3 length: 13 amino acids. Germline V gene lookup returns CDR1 SNHLY and CDR2 FYNNEI. Trimming cost V 5 bases and J 7 bases, with 14 bases left between them.

CDR3: CASSQALGGYNEQFF. The DNA of the CDR3 is TGTGCCAGCAGCCAAGCCCTAGGGGGGTACAATGAGCAGTTCTTC. The chain has TRBV3-1 (or the pseudogene TRBV3-2) and TRBJ2-1; either TRBD1 or TRBD2 may fit D (6 bases each). Germline loops: CDR1 LGHDT, CDR2 YNNKEL (reference sequence). The CDR3 totals 15 residues. V lost 1 base and J lost 4, with 11 bases in between.

This chain uses TRBV5-1 with TRBJ1-3; no definite D call. Germline lookup yields CDR1 SGHRS and CDR2 YFSETQ. CDR3 length equals 12 residues. The V end was cut by 0 bases, the J end by 4 bases, with 2 bases between. The CDR3 loop is CASSLGGNTIYF. DNA for the CDR3: TGCGCCAGCAGCTTGGGGGGAAACACCATATATTTT.

The CDR3 DNA reads TGTGCCAGCAGTGAATACCCAGGGAGCGGCTACACCTTC. It specifies CASSEYPGSGYTF. The genes are TRBV2 and TRBJ1-2; TRBD1 is a possible D gene (5 bases). Looked up from germline, CDR1 is SNHLY and CDR2 is FYNNEI. Trimming pared 2 bases from V and 8 bases from J, leaving 12 bases between. This CDR3 has 13 amino acids.

This chain connects TRBV4-2 to TRBJ1-1; 9 positions agree with TRBD1. The CDR3 has 14 amino acids. The junction had 2 bases not matched to a gene; V was cut back by 1 base and J by 5 bases. CDR1 is LGHNA and CDR2 is YNFKEQ in the germline V gene. The CDR3 loop is CASSQGDRETEAFF. The CDR3 DNA reads TGTGCCAGCAGCCAAGGGGACAGGGAAACTGAAGCTTTCTTT.

The rearrangement links TRBV7-8 to TRBJ2-1, with D uncertain. V lost 5 bases and J lost 1, with 15 bases in between. The germline gives CDR1 SGHVS, CDR2 FQNEAQ. This CDR3 is 16 amino acids long. The CDR3 sequence: CASSQPPWGSYNEQFF. In DNA form, the CDR3 reads TGTGCCAGCAGCCAACCCCCGTGGGGTTCCTACAATGAGCAGTTCTTC.

The J gene is TRBJ1-5, the V gene TRBV24-1; TRBD1 might be the D (5 bases). Germline CDR1 and CDR2: KGHDR and SFDVKD. V dropped 10 bases and J dropped 2 bases, with 17 bases sitting between them. The CDR3 sequence is 15 residues long. The chain's CDR3 is CATEGRVGGNQPQHF. In DNA form, the CDR3 reads TGTGCCACGGAGGGCAGGGTTGGGGGCAATCAGCCCCAGCATTTT.

The chain uses TRBV11-3 and TRBJ2-1, with 14 nucleotides matching TRBD2. V lost 1 base, J lost 10 bases, and 6 bases stayed unmatched. This CDR3 has 16 residues. Germline-derived CDR1 and CDR2 are SGHNT and YENEEA. The CDR3 sequence is CASSLGGTSGSGEQFF. CDR3 DNA sequence: TGTGCCAGCAGCTTAGGTGGGACTAGCGGGAGCGGGGAGCAGTTCTTC. Full variable domain (outside the CDR3, taken from reference TRBV11-3 and TRBJ2-1): EAGVVQSPRYKIIEKKQPVAFWCNPISGHNTLYWYLQNLGQGPELLIRYENEEAVDDSQLPKDRFSAERLKGVDSTLKIQPAELGDSAVYLCASSLGGTSGSGEQFFGPGTRLTVL.

J is TRBJ2-5 and V is TRBV2, with 8 bases matching TRBD1. This CDR3 is 13 amino acids long. The germline V gene has CDR1 SNHLY and CDR2 FYNNEI. Trimming took 3 bases from V and 5 from J; bases not matched to a gene: 2. CDR3 region: CASSDRDRETQYF. The CDR3 nucleotides are TGTGCCAGCAGTGACCGGGACAGGGAGACCCAGTACTTC. Variable domain in full (rest from reference TRBV2 and TRBJ2-5): EPEVTQTPSHQVTQMGQEVILRCVPISNHLYFYWYRQILGQKVEFLVSFYNNEISEKSEIFDDQFSVERPDGSNFTLKIRSTKLEDSAMYFCASSDRDRETQYFGPGTRLLVL.

The rearrangement joins TRBV30 to TRBJ2-3, with 7 bases lining up with TRBD2. V dropped 2 bases and J dropped 2; count of bases not matched to a gene: 10. The CDR3 runs to 16 residues. Germline loops: CDR1 GTSNPN, CDR2 SVGIG (reference sequence). CDR3 in amino acids: CAWSPFGGLYTDTQYF. In DNA form, the CDR3 reads TGTGCCTGGAGTCCGTTTGGGGGACTATACACAGATACGCAGTATTTT.